This TCR beta chain was identified in a study of OX40 agonist ivuxolimab in advanced cancers. The table came from immunoSEQ multiplex PCR; TCRdb's copy has only in-frame clones and leaves some out. The data show around 110,000 clones, approximately 90% seen once. Study-level results: The antigen specificity of the peripheral T cells (those that were expanded) was not determined. Expanded clones belonging to CD8+ T cells outnumbered, on average, those of CD4+.

The V and J ends lost 0 bases and 7 bases respectively, with 15 bases between them. The CDR3 spans 15 residues. CDR1 is SGHVS and CDR2 is FQNEAQ in the germline V gene. To note about this clone: The antigen is unknown.

The receptor was isolated from an adult with an advanced solid tumor such as melanoma, head and neck, liver or kidney cancer. The material sequenced was CD4+ or CD8+ T cells sorted from blood, taken in a trial of the OX40 agonist ivuxolimab. The chain links TRBV7-8 to TRBJ1-2; tentative D call: TRBD1 (6 bases). The CDR3 nucleotides are TGTGCCAGCAGCTTAGCGCAGACAGGAATAGGTGGCTACACCTTC. This sequence encodes CASSLAQTGIGGYTF.